One and the same sample provided the 26 T cell receptor beta chains below, sequenced in a study of graft-versus-host responses after intestinal transplantation. Profiled with immunoSEQ multiplex PCR; TCRdb holds only in-frame clones, not every one. The sample has tens of thousands of clones; approximately 94% are singletons. Their target antigens are unknown. The material was unstimulated CD8+ T cells sorted from spleen or lymph node cells, obtained before intestinal transplant. These receptors were obtained from a human donor who received an intestinal transplant.

The rearrangement joins TRBV4-1 to TRBJ2-1, with 10 bases that match TRBD2. V shed 4 bases and J 2 bases; nucleotides not matched to a gene: 14. The CDR3 length is 19 residues. Germline V CDR1 and CDR2: MGHRA, YSYEKL. The CDR3 nucleotides read TGCGCCAGCAGCCTGATTACTAGCGGGATATCTCCCCCCTACAATGAGCAGTTCTTC. It specifies CASSLITSGISPPYNEQFF.

The gene calls are TRBV29-1 and TRBJ1-2; 8 positions agree with TRBD1. CDR3 size: 16 residues. Trimming took 4 bases from V and 0 from J; bases not matched to a gene: 10. The germline V gene has CDR1 SQVTM and CDR2 ANQGSEA. The CDR3 coding sequence is TGCAGCGTTGGTAGGGCCTCGGGACAGGCTAACTATGGCTACACCTTC. Amino acids: CSVGRASGQANYGYTF.

V and J are TRBV5-1 and TRBJ2-1; 8 bases align to TRBD2. CDR1 SGHRS and CDR2 YFSETQ come from the germline V gene. The CDR3 has 14 amino acids. V dropped 4 bases and J dropped 2; count of bases not matched to a gene: 2. Here the CDR3 DNA reads TGCGCCAGCAGCCCGGGACTAGCCTACAATGAGCAGTTCTTC. Its translation is CASSPGLAYNEQFF.

The CDR3 spells CASSQSTSGGGDTQYF. CDR3 nucleotides: TGCGCCAGCAGTCAATCGACTAGCGGGGGTGGGGATACGCAGTATTTT. This chain links TRBV23-1 with TRBJ2-3; 12 bases are a match to TRBD2. TRBV23-1 carries the ORF label, with uncertain function. V shed 0 bases and J 6 bases; nucleotides not matched to a gene: 4. The length of the CDR3 is 16 residues.

The chain employs TRBV28 and TRBJ2-1; a weak D match, TRBD2 (5 bases). Germline CDR1 is MDHEN and CDR2 is SYDVKM. The CDR3 contains 13 residues. Deletions cut 5 bases from V and 5 bases from J, with 10 bases between. This CDR3 is CASSPGENNEQFF. The CDR3 DNA follows: TGTGCCAGCAGTCCCGGGGAGAACAATGAGCAGTTCTTC.

V usage is TRBV15 and J usage is TRBJ1-4; tentative D call: TRBD1 (5 bases). CDR3 size: 15 residues. V was pared by 0 bases and J by 8 bases, with 13 bases between. The germline gives CDR1 LNHNV, CDR2 YYDKDF (reference sequence). This CDR3 reads CATSREGVEGEKLFF. The CDR3 coding sequence is TGTGCCACCAGCAGAGAGGGGGTGGAGGGAGAAAAACTGTTTTTT.

V usage is TRBV7-3 and J usage is TRBJ2-1; TRBD1 is a possible D gene (5 bases). CDR3 length: 13 residues. The germline V gene has CDR1 SGHTA and CDR2 FQGTGA. V was pared by 5 bases and J by 6 bases, with 11 bases between. CDR3 DNA sequence: TGTGCCAGCAGCGGGGCATCGTCCAATGAGCAGTTCTTC. Encoded protein: CASSGASSNEQFF. Full variable domain (rest looked up from reference TRBV7-3 and TRBJ2-1): GAGVSQTPSNKVTEKGKYVELRCDPISGHTALYWYRQSLGQGPEFLIYFQGTGAADDSGLPNDRFFAVRPEGSVSTLKIQRTERGDSAVYLCASSGASSNEQFFGPGTRLTVL.

The chain couples TRBV13 to TRBJ2-2, with D perhaps matching TRBD2 (5 bases). Per germline, CDR1 PRHDT and CDR2 FYEKMQ (reference sequence). This CDR3 comprises 16 residues. Trimming took off 2 bases at V and 1 base at J, with 11 bases between the two ends. CDR3 amino acids: CASSLRGDLNTGELFF. The CDR3, as DNA: TGTGCCAGCAGCTTACGGGGAGACCTGAACACCGGGGAGCTGTTTTTT.

The chain recombines TRBV14 with TRBJ2-1, with 8 bases matching TRBD1. The germline CDR1 and CDR2 sequences are SGHDN and FVKESK. With 1 base clipped from V and 5 bases from J, the junction kept 7 bases outside the gene matches. The CDR3 is made up of 16 amino acids. CDR3 nucleotides: TGTGCCAGCAGCCAAGCATGGACAGGGTCAGACAATGAGCAGTTCTTC. Protein: CASSQAWTGSDNEQFF.

This chain links TRBV9 with TRBJ2-5, with TRBD2 matching 8 bases. The J call may be in error: the DNA end matches TRBJ2-7 better. This CDR3 has 15 amino acids. Per the germline V gene, CDR1 is SGDLS and CDR2 is YYNGEE. This CDR3 is CASSGGAGVGYEQYF. The CDR3 bases are TGTGCCAGCAGCGGCGGAGCGGGAGTAGGCTACGAGCAGTACTTC.

This clone was found a few times. The CDR3 region has the DNA TGTGCCATCAGTGAGGCTACAGGGGCTGGAAACACCATATATTTT. Its translation: CAISEATGAGNTIYF. The chain joins TRBV10-3 to TRBJ1-3; TRBD1 matches at 7 bases. Germline CDR1 is ENHRY and CDR2 is SYGVKD. V was pared by 2 bases and J by 2 bases, with 3 bases of the junction left unmatched. The CDR3 totals 15 residues.

The chain carries TRBV5-1 and TRBJ2-3; 8 nucleotides match TRBD1. CDR1 and CDR2 (germline): SGHRS, YFSETQ. The CDR3 has 17 residues. V lost 4 bases, J lost 0 bases, and 10 bases stayed unmatched. The CDR3 sequence: CASSRSQGAPSTDTQYF. The CDR3 DNA follows: TGCGCCAGCAGCCGATCCCAGGGGGCCCCGAGCACAGATACGCAGTATTTT.

The chain links TRBV2 to TRBJ2-5; the D is unclear. V lost 4 bases and J lost 5, with 5 bases in between. The CDR3 sequence is 11 residues long. The germline V gene has CDR1 SNHLY and CDR2 FYNNEI. The CDR3 reads CASSVDETQYF. The CDR3 DNA reads as TGTGCCAGCAGTGTTGACGAGACCCAGTACTTC.

The chain links TRBV10-3 to TRBJ2-7; D is unresolved. The CDR3 contains 13 residues. Germline CDR1 ENHRY, CDR2 SYGVKD. V lost 2 bases and J 5 bases, leaving 10 bases between the germline ends. Here the CDR3 DNA reads TGTGCCATCAGTGAGGGTCTTTGGGACGAGCAGTACTTC. It specifies CAISEGLWDEQYF.

This chain links TRBV7-8 with TRBJ2-7, with unresolved D. With 1 base removed from V and 5 bases from J, the gap between germline ends came to 6 bases. Per the germline V gene, CDR1 is SGHVS and CDR2 is FQNEAQ. This CDR3 comprises 12 residues. CDR3 in DNA: TGTGCCAGCAGCTTAGTGGTCAACGAGCAGTACTTC. Residues: CASSLVVNEQYF. Full variable domain (rest looked up from reference TRBV7-8 and TRBJ2-7): GAGVSQSPRYKVAKRGQDVALRCDPISGHVSLFWYQQALGQGPEFLTYFQNEAQLDKSGLPSDRFFAERPEGSVSTLKIQRTQQEDSAVYLCASSLVVNEQYFGPGTRLTVT.

The rearrangement joins TRBV6-5 to TRBJ1-2, with a possible D match to TRBD1 (6 bases). The CDR3 runs 14 residues. Trimming took off 4 bases at V and 4 bases at J, with 13 bases between the two ends. Germline V gene sequence: CDR1 MNHEY, CDR2 SVGAGI. The CDR3 sequence is CASSSPGQIYGYTF. DNA of the CDR3: TGTGCCAGCAGTTCCCCGGGACAAATCTATGGCTACACCTTC.

As concerns this clone: This sample includes further DNA sequences coding for the same CDR3. In nucleotides, the CDR3 is TGCGCCAGCAGCTTGGGGGACGGCTACAATGAGCAGTTCTTC. This sequence encodes CASSLGDGYNEQFF. The chain is built from TRBV5-1 and TRBJ2-1; D may correspond to TRBD1 or TRBD2 (5 bases each). The germline V gene encodes CDR1 SGHRS and CDR2 YFSETQ. This CDR3 contains 14 residues. V lost 0 bases and J 3 bases, leaving 7 bases between the germline ends.

J is TRBJ2-1 and V is TRBV29-1; 9 bases align to TRBD2. The germline CDR1 and CDR2 sequences are SQVTM and ANQGSEA. V was pared by 2 bases and J by 0 bases, with 8 bases of the junction left unmatched. This CDR3 is built from 17 residues. CDR3 loop: CSVEPTSGWSSYNEQFF. CDR3 nucleotides: TGCAGCGTTGAACCCACTAGCGGGTGGAGCTCCTACAATGAGCAGTTCTTC.

The chain couples TRBV29-1 to TRBJ2-3; 10 bases are shared with TRBD2. The CDR3 totals 15 residues. Germline trimming cut 3 bases from V and 4 bases from J; bases unmatched to any gene: 7. Per germline, CDR1 SQVTM and CDR2 ANQGSEA. In nucleotides, the CDR3 is TGCAGCGTTGAGGGGCCCAGCGGGAGGGCAGATACGCAGTATTTT. It specifies CSVEGPSGRADTQYF.

The chain is built from TRBV6-5 and TRBJ2-1; D is unresolved. CDR1 MNHEY and CDR2 SVGAGI come from the germline V gene. The V end lost 4 bases, the J end lost 8 bases, and 9 bases lay between the germline ends. The length of the CDR3 is 12 residues. The CDR3 reads CASSSLVHEQFF. The CDR3 DNA follows: TGTGCCAGCAGTTCATTGGTCCATGAGCAGTTCTTC.

The chain is built from TRBV4-1 and TRBJ2-1; D remains unclear. The CDR3 sequence is 14 residues long. Trimming stripped 0 bases from V and 3 bases from J, with 6 bases between. The germline gives CDR1 MGHRA, CDR2 YSYEKL. The CDR3 spells CASSQENSYNEQFF. CDR3 bases: TGCGCCAGCAGCCAAGAGAACAGCTACAATGAGCAGTTCTTC.

The chain has TRBV25-1 and TRBJ1-1; maybe TRBD1 (5 bases). From germline, CDR1 is MGHDK and CDR2 SYGVNS. This CDR3 has 14 amino acids. The germline V and J ends were trimmed by 3 bases and 4 bases, with 12 bases remaining between them. The CDR3 DNA sequence: TGTGCCAGCAGTGAGGCAGGGTGGGCCACTGAAGCTTTCTTT. The encoded protein is CASSEAGWATEAFF.

This clone was detected only once. The chain is built from TRBV30 and TRBJ2-7; D ambiguous. CDR1 is GTSNPN and CDR2 is SVGIG in the germline V gene (reference sequence). Trimming removed 0 bases from V and 4 bases from J, with 7 bases in between. The CDR3 runs to 12 residues. The CDR3, as DNA: TGTGCCTGGAGTGTGGTCCAATACGAGCAGTACTTC. As protein: CAWSVVQYEQYF. The whole variable domain, filled in from reference TRBV30 and TRBJ2-7, reads SQTIHQWPATLVQPVGSPLSLECTVEGTSNPNLYWYRQAAGRGLQLLFYSVGIGQISSEVPQNLSASRPQDRQFILSSKKLLLSDSGFYLCAWSVVQYEQYFGPGTRLTVT.

The chain is built from TRBV9 and TRBJ2-1, with TRBD2 identical over 15 bases. Trimming cost V 4 bases and J 8 bases; bases outside gene matches: 7. The CDR3 length is 16 residues. Germline CDR1 and CDR2: SGDLS and YYNGEE. The CDR3 loop is CASSPSGLAGGDEQFF. CDR3 nucleotide sequence: TGTGCCAGCAGCCCTTCGGGACTAGCGGGAGGTGATGAGCAGTTCTTC.

This chain links TRBV7-3 with TRBJ2-3; TRBD2 matches at 8 bases. Germline CDR1 and CDR2: SGHTA and FQGTGA. The junction had 7 bases not matched to a gene; V was cut back by 1 base and J by 7 bases. The CDR3 contains 15 residues. The chain's CDR3 is CASSLNSGNENTQYF. The DNA of the CDR3 is TGTGCCAGCAGCTTAAATAGCGGGAATGAAAATACGCAGTATTTT.

V is TRBV27 and J is TRBJ2-5, with D perhaps TRBD2 (6 bases). Trimming shortened V by 7 bases and J by 7 bases, and 13 bases separated the two germline ends. Per the germline V gene, CDR1 is MNHEY and CDR2 is SMNVEV (reference sequence). CDR3 length: 12 residues. In DNA form, the CDR3 reads TGTGCCAGCACGGGGGACCTGGGGACCCAGTACTTC. The encoded protein is CASTGDLGTQYF.